A selection of T cell receptor beta chains follows, all from one sample in a study of blood T cell repertoires in COVID-19. Assay used: immunoSEQ multiplex PCR; TCRdb lists only in-frame clones, some missing. Of roughly 100,000 clones listed, 86% are singletons. Sequencing was performed on peripheral blood. These receptors were obtained from a woman aged 80 or older with acute or convalescent COVID-19. Each CDR3 is given with its conserved first and last residue. The D gene is left open where the match is weak. For some rows the clone size is stated as once, few or many, or as a class when expanded; others skip it.

length | J | V | D | size | CDR3 | DNA
14 | TRBJ2-7 | TRBV13 | TRBD1 | NA | CASSQDRVGSEQYF | TGTGCCAGCAGCCAGGACAGGGTAGGCAGCGAGCAGTACTTC
17 | TRBJ2-2 | TRBV7-3 | TRBD2 | NA | CASSSGLAGGLTGELFF | TGTGCCAGCAGCTCCGGACTAGCGGGGGGCCTCACCGGGGAGCTGTTTTTT
11 | TRBJ2-5 | TRBV5-8 | NA | NA | CASSFRETQYF | TGTGCCAGCAGCTTCCGGGAGACCCAGTACTTC
14 | TRBJ1-4 | TRBV3-1/TRBV3-2 | NA | NA | CASSRNRVGEKLFF | TGTGCCAGCAGCCGAAACAGGGTGGGTGAAAAACTGTTTTTT
19 | TRBJ1-4 | TRBV11-3 | TRBD1 | NA | CASSSLKGWTGGFYEKLFF | TGTGCCAGCAGCTCCTTAAAGGGGTGGACAGGGGGCTTCTATGAAAAACTGTTTTTT
15 | TRBJ1-1 | TRBV27 | NA | NA | CASSPYRAGDTEAFF | TGTGCCAGCAGTCCTTACAGGGCGGGCGACACTGAAGCTTTCTTT
16 | TRBJ1-5 | TRBV19 | NA | NA | CASSNSLDKVNQPQHF | TGTGCCAGTAGTAACTCACTCGACAAGGTTAATCAGCCCCAGCATTTT
13 | TRBJ2-1 | TRBV6-6 | TRBD2 | NA | CASSPTSGGGQFF | TGTGCCAGCAGCCCTACTAGCGGGGGGGGGCAGTTCTTC
16 | TRBJ2-5 | TRBV19 | TRBD1 | NA | CASSIGGTGAAETQYF | TGTGCCAGTAGTATAGGGGGGACAGGGGCAGCAGAGACCCAGTACTTC
15 | TRBJ1-5 | TRBV4-1 | TRBD1 | NA | CASSPGDRNHQPQHF | TGCGCCAGCAGCCCTGGGGACAGGAATCATCAGCCCCAGCATTTT
12 | TRBJ1-2 | TRBV6-7 | NA | NA | CASNVVNYGYTF | TGTGCCAGCAATGTAGTGAACTATGGCTACACCTTC
17 | TRBJ1-1 | TRBV2 | NA | NA | CASKHPGQAGLNTEAFF | TGTGCCAGCAAACACCCAGGACAAGCAGGTCTGAACACTGAAGCTTTCTTT
14 | TRBJ2-1 | TRBV9 | TRBD2 | NA | CASTTRGGGNEQFF | TGTGCCAGCACCACACGGGGGGGCGGGAATGAGCAGTTCTTC
13 | TRBJ1-2 | TRBV18 | NA | NA | CASSPDRNYGYTF | TGTGCCAGCTCACCGGACAGAAACTATGGCTACACCTTC
15 | TRBJ1-2 | TRBV18 | TRBD1 | NA | CASSATGGPDYGYTF | TGTGCCAGCTCAGCGACAGGGGGGCCGGACTATGGCTACACCTTC
14 | TRBJ2-1 | TRBV10-3 | NA | NA | CAISESAANNEQFF | TGTGCCATCAGTGAGTCAGCCGCCAACAATGAGCAGTTCTTC
15 | TRBJ1-6 | TRBV30 | TRBD1 | NA | CAWSSTGGGNSPLHF | TGTGCCTGGAGCAGTACAGGGGGTGGTAATTCACCCCTCCACTTT
18 | TRBJ1-4 | TRBV10-3 | TRBD1 | once | CAISELRGQGVWVEKLFF | TGTGCCATCAGTGAGCTTAGGGGACAGGGAGTATGGGTTGAAAAACTGTTTTTT
14 | TRBJ2-1 | TRBV3-1/TRBV3-2 | NA | NA | CASSHAQLGSEQFF | TGTGCCAGCAGCCACGCTCAACTCGGGTCGGAGCAGTTCTTC
13 | TRBJ1-5 | TRBV11-3 | TRBD1 | NA | CASSLQGGQPQHF | TGTGCCAGCAGCTTACAGGGGGGCCAGCCCCAGCATTTT
15 | TRBJ1-5 | TRBV7-2 | NA | NA | CASSAQGQLLQPQHF | TGTGCCAGCAGCGCGCAAGGACAACTATTACAGCCCCAGCATTTT
17 | TRBJ2-4 | TRBV6-1 | TRBD2 | NA | CASSEAGGWRAKNIQYF | TGTGCCAGCAGTGAAGCGGGGGGGTGGCGCGCCAAAAACATTCAGTACTTC
15 | TRBJ1-1 | TRBV19 | NA | NA | CASSIQKPGLGEAFF | TGTGCCAGTAGTATTCAGAAACCGGGACTTGGGGAAGCTTTCTTT
14 | TRBJ1-2 | TRBV5-1 | TRBD1 | NA | CASSGDRVGGGYTF | TGCGCCAGCAGCGGCGACAGGGTAGGAGGGGGCTACACCTTC
15 | TRBJ1-3 | TRBV9 | NA | NA | CASSPAGLSGNTIYF | TGTGCCAGCAGTCCCGCAGGGCTCTCTGGAAACACCATATATTTT
14 | TRBJ2-7 | TRBV28 | TRBD1 | NA | CASKRQGTPYEQYF | TGTGCCAGCAAAAGACAGGGCACCCCCTACGAGCAGTACTTC
16 | TRBJ1-5 | TRBV6-5 | TRBD1 | NA | CASSYSRTGGNQPQHF | TGTGCCAGCAGTTACTCGCGGACAGGGGGAAATCAGCCCCAGCATTTT
15 | TRBJ2-5 | TRBV18 | TRBD1 | NA | CASSQDRGRPETQYF | TGTGCCAGCTCGCAGGACAGGGGGCGACCAGAGACCCAGTACTTC
12 | TRBJ1-1 | TRBV5-1 | NA | NA | CASSSVQNEAFF | TGCGCCAGCAGCTCCGTACAGAATGAAGCTTTCTTT
13 | TRBJ1-2 | TRBV7-9 | TRBD1 | once | CASSRDSSNGYTF | TGTGCCAGCAGCCGGGACAGCTCAAATGGCTACACCTTC
15 | TRBJ1-5 | TRBV7-2 | TRBD1 | NA | CASSSTTGGHQPQHF | TGTGCCAGCAGCTCCACGACAGGGGGTCATCAGCCCCAGCATTTT
16 | TRBJ2-5 | TRBV24-1 | TRBD1 | NA | CATSDLDRVRGETQYF | TGTGCCACCAGTGATTTGGACAGGGTACGGGGAGAGACCCAGTACTTC
16 | TRBJ2-4 | TRBV12-5 | TRBD1 | NA | CASGLPGQGMGSIQYF | TGTGCTAGTGGTTTGCCGGGACAGGGGATGGGGAGCATTCAGTACTTC
15 | TRBJ1-2 | TRBV19 | TRBD1 | NA | CASSIEWTGYNGYTF | TGTGCCAGTAGTATAGAGTGGACAGGGTACAATGGCTACACCTTC
13 | TRBJ1-5 | TRBV2 | TRBD1 | NA | CASRGGTGKPQHF | TGTGCCAGCAGAGGTGGGACAGGAAAGCCCCAGCATTTT
14 | TRBJ1-1 | TRBV5-5 | NA | NA | CASSQEGVKTEAFF | TGTGCCAGCAGCCAAGAGGGGGTTAAGACTGAAGCTTTCTTT
16 | TRBJ2-1 | TRBV2 | TRBD2 | NA | CASSKKLAGSGNEQFF | TGTGCCAGCAGTAAGAAACTAGCGGGGAGTGGAAATGAGCAGTTCTTC
15 | TRBJ2-3 | TRBV10-1 | TRBD2 | NA | CASSESGSGVDTQYF | TGCGCCAGCAGTGAGTCGGGGAGCGGGGTAGATACGCAGTATTTT
13 | TRBJ1-3 | TRBV10-3 | NA | NA | CASGGLLGNTIYF | TGTGCCAGCGGAGGCCTACTAGGAAACACCATATATTTT
16 | TRBJ1-4 | TRBV7-9 | TRBD1 | many | CASSRLWDSPGEKLFF | TGTGCCAGCAGCCGTTTGTGGGACAGTCCGGGAGAAAAACTGTTTTTT
15 | TRBJ1-1 | TRBV18 | NA | NA | CASSPGGRGNTEAFF | TGTGCCAGCTCACCGGGCGGGAGGGGGAATACTGAAGCTTTCTTT
18 | TRBJ2-1 | TRBV4-1 | TRBD2 | NA | CASSQDGAGTSPDNEQFF | TGCGCCAGCAGCCAGGATGGGGCCGGGACTAGTCCAGACAATGAGCAGTTCTTC
17 | TRBJ2-1 | TRBV9 | NA | NA | CASSTTPRGFGYNEQFF | TGTGCCAGCAGCACCACCCCCAGGGGCTTCGGCTACAATGAGCAGTTCTTC
16 | TRBJ1-3 | TRBV6-5 | NA | NA | CASSYSLQHSGNTIYF | TGTGCCAGCAGTTACTCCTTACAGCACTCTGGAAACACCATATATTTT
16 | TRBJ1-5 | TRBV7-2 | TRBD1 | NA | CASSLRQGAGNQPQHF | TGTGCCAGCAGCCTACGACAGGGGGCGGGCAATCAGCCCCAGCATTTT
15 | TRBJ2-7 | TRBV11-3 | NA | NA | CASSLFGGTSYEQYF | TGTGCCAGCAGCTTATTCGGCGGGACCTCCTACGAGCAGTACTTC
15 | TRBJ2-2 | TRBV7-3 | NA | NA | CASSLNRVGTGELFF | TGTGCCAGCAGCTTAAACAGGGTTGGGACCGGGGAGCTGTTTTTT
15 | TRBJ1-4 | TRBV19 | NA | NA | CASSRNAGAKGKLFF | TGTGCCAGTAGCCGCAATGCGGGGGCGAAGGGAAAACTGTTTTTT
13 | TRBJ2-7 | TRBV5-1 | TRBD2 | NA | CASSLASGAEQYF | TGCGCCAGCAGCTTGGCTAGCGGGGCCGAGCAGTACTTC